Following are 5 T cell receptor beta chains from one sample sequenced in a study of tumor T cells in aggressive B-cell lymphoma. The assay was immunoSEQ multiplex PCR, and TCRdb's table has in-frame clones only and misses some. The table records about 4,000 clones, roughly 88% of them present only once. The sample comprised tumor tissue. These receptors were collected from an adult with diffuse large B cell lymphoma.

Written as DNA, the CDR3 is TGTGCCAGCTCACCACTGACAGGGAAAAATTCACCCCTCCACTTT. This translates into CASSPLTGKNSPLHF. The V gene is TRBV18, the J gene TRBJ1-6; 7 positions match TRBD1. CDR1 and CDR2 (germline): KGHSH, LQKENI. The CDR3 runs to 15 residues. J gave up 7 bases and V 1 base, and 4 bases lay outside the gene matches.

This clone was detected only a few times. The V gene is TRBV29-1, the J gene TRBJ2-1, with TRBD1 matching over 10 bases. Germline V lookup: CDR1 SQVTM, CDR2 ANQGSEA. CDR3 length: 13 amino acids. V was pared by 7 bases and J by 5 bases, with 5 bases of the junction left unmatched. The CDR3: CSGGTGEHNEQFF. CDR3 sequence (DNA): TGCAGCGGCGGGACAGGGGAGCACAATGAGCAGTTCTTC.

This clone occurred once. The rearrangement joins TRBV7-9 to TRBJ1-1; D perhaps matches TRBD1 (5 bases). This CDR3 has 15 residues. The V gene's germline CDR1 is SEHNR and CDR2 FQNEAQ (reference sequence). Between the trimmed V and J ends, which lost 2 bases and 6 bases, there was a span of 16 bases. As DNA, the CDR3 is TGTGCCAGCAGCTTAATTCAGGGAGGGGAACCTGAAGCTTTCTTT. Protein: CASSLIQGGEPEAFF.

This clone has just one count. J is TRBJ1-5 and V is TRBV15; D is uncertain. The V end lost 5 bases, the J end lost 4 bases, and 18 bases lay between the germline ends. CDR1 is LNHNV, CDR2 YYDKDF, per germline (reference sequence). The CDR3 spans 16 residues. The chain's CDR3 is CATSGMGWYRNQPQHF. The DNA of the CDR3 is TGTGCCACCAGCGGTATGGGCTGGTACAGAAATCAGCCCCAGCATTTT.

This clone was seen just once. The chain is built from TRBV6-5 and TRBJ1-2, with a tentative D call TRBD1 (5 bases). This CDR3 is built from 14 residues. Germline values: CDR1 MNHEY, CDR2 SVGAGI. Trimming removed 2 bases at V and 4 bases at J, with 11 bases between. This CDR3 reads CASSYAGSFYGYTF. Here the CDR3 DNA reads TGTGCCAGCAGTTACGCAGGGTCGTTCTATGGCTACACCTTC.